These 23 T cell receptor beta chains share one sample of origin, sequenced in a study of CD8+CD57+ T cells in acquired aplastic anemia. The template for TCR beta VDJ and CDR3 sequence profiling was genomic DNA. Each CDR3 protein is one row after TCRdb ran MiXCR on the reads. The table includes around 200,000 distinct CDR3 sequences, under 65% detected once. What was sequenced was sorted CD4+, CD8+, or CD8+CD57+ T cells (not recorded which) from PBMCs. Receptors were obtained from a human donor in good health.

This clonotype was seen many times. The chain recombines TRBV7-3 with TRBJ2-3; a weak D match, TRBD1 (5 bases). Germline CDR1 SGHTA, CDR2 FQGTGA. The length of the CDR3 is 14 residues. Trimming removed 4 bases at V and 2 bases at J, with 10 bases between. The CDR3 DNA sequence: TGTGCCAGCAGCTCGCCGGACACCACAGATACGCAGTATTTT. Translating it yields CASSSPDTTDTQYF.

There are many counts of this clonotype. J is TRBJ1-2 and V is TRBV5-8; 9 bases are shared with TRBD1. J was trimmed by 3 bases and V by 4 bases; bases with no gene match: 7. Germline V gene data show CDR1 as SGHTS and CDR2 as YDEGEE. The CDR3 has 15 amino acids. The CDR3 DNA follows: TGTGCCAGCAGCGCCCGGACAGGGGCTCACTATGGCTACACCTTC. Protein sequence: CASSARTGAHYGYTF. The whole variable domain, remainder taken from reference TRBV5-8 and TRBJ1-2, is EAGVTQSPTHLIKTRGQQATLRCSPISGHTSVYWYQQALGLGLQFLLWYDEGEERNRGNFPPRFSGRQFPNYSSELNVNALELEDSALYLCASSARTGAHYGYTFGSGTRLTVV.

This rearrangement joins TRBV10-3 to TRBJ1-3; a weak D match, TRBD1 (6 bases). V was clipped by 3 bases and J by 4 bases, with 16 bases between them. CDR3 length: 16 residues. Germline V CDR1 and CDR2: ENHRY, SYGVKD. DNA for the CDR3: TGTGCCATCAGTGAAGGGACACCAGGAGTCGGAAACACCATATATTTT. Amino acids: CAISEGTPGVGNTIYF.

The rearrangement links TRBV9 to TRBJ1-2; D remains ambiguous. Germline CDR1 reads SGDLS; CDR2 reads YYNGEE. With 4 bases removed from V and 12 bases from J, the gap between germline ends came to 13 bases. This CDR3 has 11 residues. The CDR3 is CASSPAPLNTF. The CDR3 DNA follows: TGTGCCAGCAGCCCCGCGCCGCTGAACACCTTC.

The chain links TRBV20-1 to TRBJ1-2; D may be TRBD1 (5 bases). Germline V gene data show CDR1 as DFQATT and CDR2 as SNEGSKA (reference sequence). V lost 6 bases and J 5 bases, leaving 13 bases between the germline ends. The CDR3 runs to 12 residues. As DNA, the CDR3 is TGCAGTGCCTGGGACGTCGCGTATGGCTACACCTTC. This codes for CSAWDVAYGYTF.

This clonotype was observed a single time. The chain combines TRBV12-3 or TRBV12-4 with TRBJ2-1, with 8 bases that match TRBD2. There are 15 residues in the CDR3. The ends lost 6 bases at V and 3 bases at J; junction bases unmatched: 7. CDR3 bases: TGTGCCAGCAGCCCAAGCGGGAGAGTCTACAATGAGCAGTTCTTC. This translates into CASSPSGRVYNEQFF.

V is TRBV15 and J is TRBJ2-3; 11 nucleotides agree with TRBD2. V dropped 1 base and J dropped 3; count of bases not matched to a gene: 6. Germline V gives CDR1 LNHNV, CDR2 YYDKDF (reference sequence). The CDR3 is 17 amino acids. In DNA form, the CDR3 reads TGTGCCACCAGCAGAGCTCGCACTAGCGGGAGTACAGATACGCAGTATTTT. It encodes CATSRARTSGSTDTQYF.

The chain combines TRBV7-2 with TRBJ1-4; 7 positions agree with TRBD1. Trimming at V came to 5 bases and at J to 7 bases, leaving 7 bases not matched to a gene. Germline lookup yields CDR1 SGHTA and CDR2 FQGNSA. The CDR3 spans 14 residues. The CDR3: CASSRDSFTEKLFF. In nucleotides, the CDR3 is TGTGCCAGCAGCCGGGACAGCTTCACTGAAAAACTGTTTTTT.

The rearrangement links TRBV15 to TRBJ1-3; perhaps TRBD1 as D (6 bases). V was trimmed by 1 base and J by 0 bases, leaving 10 bases between them. The CDR3 is 16 amino acids. Per germline, CDR1 LNHNV and CDR2 YYDKDF (reference sequence). The CDR3 loop reads CATSRGGQISGNTIYF. The DNA of the CDR3 is TGTGCCACCAGCAGAGGCGGACAGATCTCTGGAAACACCATATATTTT.

J is TRBJ1-2 and V is TRBV12-3 or TRBV12-4; D is possibly TRBD1 (6 bases). V lost 5 bases to trimming and J lost 5 bases, with 15 bases between them. There are 14 residues in the CDR3. For the CDR3, the DNA is TGTGCCAGCAGTGTGGCAGGGGAAGGGTATGGCTACACCTTC. Translated: CASSVAGEGYGYTF.

Comment on this clonotype: An end of the junction differs from the germline gene, which may be a read error. The chain links TRBV24-1 to TRBJ2-3; 10 bases align to TRBD1. CDR3 length: 17 residues. The V gene's germline CDR1 is KGHDR and CDR2 SFDVKD. The CDR3 region is CPTSDFRDRGLGDTQYF. CDR3 in DNA: TGCCCCACCAGTGATTTCAGGGACAGGGGATTGGGAGATACGCAGTATTTT.

The chain carries TRBV24-1 and TRBJ1-2; TRBD1 might be the D (5 bases). The CDR3 covers 17 residues. Germline V gene data show CDR1 as KGHDR and CDR2 as SFDVKD. V dropped 5 bases and J dropped 7 bases, with 25 bases sitting between them. The CDR3 nucleotides read TGTGCCACCAGTGTGGGGGGTCGAGACTCCTCCCCACCTGGCTACACCTTC. This codes for CATSVGGRDSSPPGYTF.

Concerning this clonotype itself: This may stem from a read error, because a much larger clone lies one nucleotide away. The chain links TRBV6-1 to TRBJ1-1, with 7 bases fitting TRBD1. Germline V gene sequence: CDR1 MNHNS, CDR2 SASEGT. The CDR3 covers 16 residues. This CDR3 reads CASSGRDSQSGTEVFF. The CDR3 bases are TGTGCCAGCAGTGGCCGGGACAGCCAGTCGGGCACTGAAGTTTTCTTT.

As to this clonotype: It may be a read error: a sequence one base away is much more abundant. The chain carries TRBV27 and TRBJ2-7; no clear D. V was shortened by 5 bases and J by 4 bases, with 18 bases between the two germline ends. The CDR3 is 15 amino acids. Germline values: CDR1 MNHEY, CDR2 SMNVEV (reference sequence). As DNA, the CDR3 is TGTGCCAGCAGTACCAGGATCTCGTGGGGATACGAGCAGTACTTC. Translated: CASSTRISWGYEQYF.

In this sample, this clonotype turned up once. The chain uses TRBV24-1 and TRBJ2-3, with TRBD1 matching over 9 bases. The CDR3 loop spans 17 amino acids. Germline lookup yields CDR1 KGHDR and CDR2 SFDVKD. Unmatched junction bases numbered 6, after V lost 1 base and J lost 2 bases. This chain's CDR3 is CATSDFRTGVSTDTQYF. The CDR3 DNA sequence: TGTGCCACCAGTGATTTTAGGACAGGGGTCTCCACAGATACGCAGTATTTT.

The V gene is TRBV19, the J gene TRBJ2-1; D remains ambiguous. The CDR3 is 14 residues long. The V end was cut by 3 bases, the J end by 5 bases, with 11 bases between. The V gene's germline CDR1 is LNHDA and CDR2 SQIVND (reference sequence). CDR3 loop: CASSMSQLNNEQFF. CDR3 nucleotides: TGTGCCAGTAGTATGAGTCAACTTAACAATGAGCAGTTCTTC.

This clonotype showed up many times. The V and J genes are TRBV6-5 and TRBJ2-7, with D possibly TRBD2 on 5 matching bases. This CDR3 has 12 residues. Germline V gene data show CDR1 as MNHEY and CDR2 as SVGAGI. Trimming removed 6 bases at V and 5 bases at J, with 11 bases between. The CDR3 DNA reads TGTGCCAGCAGGACCGGGATTAACGAGCAGTACTTC. This translates into CASRTGINEQYF.

The chain links TRBV20-1 to TRBJ2-7; 9 bases map to TRBD2. The V and J ends lost 5 bases and 3 bases, in that order; junction bases with no gene match: 8. This CDR3 comprises 14 residues. Germline V CDR1 and CDR2: DFQATT, SNEGSKA (reference sequence). CDR3 in DNA: TGCAGTGCTGTCAGGACTAGCGCGTTCTACGAGCAGTACTTC. It codes for CSAVRTSAFYEQYF.

The V and J genes are TRBV10-1 and TRBJ2-6; no definite D call. CDR3 length: 16 residues. CDR1 is WNHNN, CDR2 SYGVQD, per germline (reference sequence). Trimming stripped 0 bases from V and 0 bases from J, with 6 bases between. The CDR3 DNA follows: TGCGCCAGCAGTGAGTCTACGGCCTCTGGGGCCAACGTCCTGACTTTC. Amino acid sequence: CASSESTASGANVLTF.

This rearrangement joins TRBV6-5 to TRBJ2-7, with D possibly TRBD1 on 5 matching bases. The V end was cut by 0 bases, the J end by 5 bases, with 8 bases between. CDR3 length: 13 residues. Per germline, CDR1 MNHEY and CDR2 SVGAGI. The CDR3 region has the DNA TGTGCCAGCAGTTACTCGAGGACAAACGAGCAGTACTTC. It specifies CASSYSRTNEQYF.

The rearrangement uses TRBV7-9 and TRBJ2-1; 8 positions agree with TRBD2. Germline V CDR1 and CDR2: SEHNR, FQNEAQ (reference sequence). With 7 bases clipped from V and 10 bases from J, the junction kept 15 bases outside the gene matches. The CDR3 totals 15 residues. CDR3 nucleotide sequence: TGTGCCAGCATCCCCCCTACTAGCGGACCTGCAGAGCAGTTCTTC. Encoded protein: CASIPPTSGPAEQFF. The entire variable domain, with the rest obtained from reference TRBV7-9 and TRBJ2-1, is as follows: DTGVSQNPRHKITKRGQNVTFRCDPISEHNRLYWYRQTLGQGPEFLTYFQNEAQLEKSRLLSDRFSAERPKGSFSTLEIQRTEQGDSAMYLCASIPPTSGPAEQFFGPGTRLTVL.

Here the CDR3 reads CASSQQYTGVKGYNEQFF. CDR3 nucleotides: TGCGCCAGCAGCCAACAATACACAGGGGTTAAAGGGTACAATGAGCAGTTCTTC. The chain links TRBV4-3 to TRBJ2-1, with 7 bases identical to TRBD1. There are 18 residues in the CDR3. Germline V CDR1 and CDR2: LGHNA, YSLEER. J gave up 4 bases and V 2 bases, and 14 bases lay outside the gene matches.

In this sample, this clonotype turned up a few times. The chain has TRBV15 and TRBJ2-5; D ambiguous. Germline CDR1 reads LNHNV; CDR2 reads YYDKDF (reference sequence). V was trimmed by 0 bases and J by 5 bases, leaving 13 bases between them. This CDR3 comprises 15 residues. The CDR3 is CATSRDPHPTETQYF. CDR3 nucleotide sequence: TGTGCCACCAGCAGAGATCCCCACCCAACGGAGACCCAGTACTTC. Together with reference TRBV15 and TRBJ2-5, the CDR3 gives the full variable domain: DAMVIQNPRYQVTQFGKPVTLSCSQTLNHNVMYWYQQKSSQAPKLLFHYYDKDFNNEADTPDNFQSRRPNTSFCFLDIRSPGLGDTAMYLCATSRDPHPTETQYFGPGTRLLVL.